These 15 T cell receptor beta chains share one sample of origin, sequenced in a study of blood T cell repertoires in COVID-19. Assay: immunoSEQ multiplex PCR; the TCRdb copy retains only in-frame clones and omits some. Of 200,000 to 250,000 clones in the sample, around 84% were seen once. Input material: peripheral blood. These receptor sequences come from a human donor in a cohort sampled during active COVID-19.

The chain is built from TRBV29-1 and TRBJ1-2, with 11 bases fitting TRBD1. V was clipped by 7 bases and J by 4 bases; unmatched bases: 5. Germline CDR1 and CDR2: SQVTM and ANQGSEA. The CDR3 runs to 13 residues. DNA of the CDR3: TGCAGCGCATGGACAGGGGGCGTCTATGGCTACACCTTC. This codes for CSAWTGGVYGYTF.

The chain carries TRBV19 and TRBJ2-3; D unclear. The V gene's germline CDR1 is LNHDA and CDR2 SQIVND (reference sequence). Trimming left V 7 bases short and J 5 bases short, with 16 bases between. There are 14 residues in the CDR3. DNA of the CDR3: TGTGCCAGTACCAAGAGGAGTACGGGAGATACGCAGTATTTT. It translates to CASTKRSTGDTQYF. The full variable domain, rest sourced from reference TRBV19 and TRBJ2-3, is DGGITQSPKYLFRKEGQNVTLSCEQNLNHDAMYWYRQDPGQGLRLIYYSQIVNDFQKGDIAEGYSVSREKKESFPLTVTSAQKNPTAFYLCASTKRSTGDTQYFGPGTRLTVL.

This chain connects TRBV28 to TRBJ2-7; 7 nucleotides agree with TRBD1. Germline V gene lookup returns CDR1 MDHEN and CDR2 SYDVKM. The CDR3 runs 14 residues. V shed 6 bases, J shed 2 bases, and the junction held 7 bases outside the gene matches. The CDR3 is CASSYRDRTYEQYF. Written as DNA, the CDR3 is TGTGCCAGCAGCTACCGGGACAGAACCTACGAGCAGTACTTC.

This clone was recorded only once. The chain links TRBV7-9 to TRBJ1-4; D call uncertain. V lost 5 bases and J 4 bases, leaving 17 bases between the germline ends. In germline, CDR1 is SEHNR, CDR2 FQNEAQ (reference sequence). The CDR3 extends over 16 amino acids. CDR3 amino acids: CASSLPSDQVNEKLFF. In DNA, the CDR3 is TGTGCCAGCAGCCTTCCAAGTGATCAGGTTAATGAAAAACTGTTTTTT.

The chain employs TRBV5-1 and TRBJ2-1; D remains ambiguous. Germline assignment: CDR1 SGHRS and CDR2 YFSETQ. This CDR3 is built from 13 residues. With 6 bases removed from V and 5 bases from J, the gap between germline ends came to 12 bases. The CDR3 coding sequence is TGCGCCAGCAAGGTTGCGGATGACAATGAGCAGTTCTTC. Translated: CASKVADDNEQFF.

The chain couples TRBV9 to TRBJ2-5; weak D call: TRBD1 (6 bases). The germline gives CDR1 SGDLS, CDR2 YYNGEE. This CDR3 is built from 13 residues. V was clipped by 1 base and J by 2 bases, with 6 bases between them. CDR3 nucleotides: TGTGCCAGCAGCGTACAGGGGCAAGAGACCCAGTACTTC. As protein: CASSVQGQETQYF.

The DNA for the CDR3 is TGTGCCAGCAGTAGAGGCAGGGGGCGCTTATTAACCGGGGAGCTGTTTTTT. Translation: CASSRGRGRLLTGELFF. The chain is built from TRBV3-1 (or the pseudogene TRBV3-2) and TRBJ2-2; 8 bases map to TRBD1. Germline V gene sequence: CDR1 LGHDT, CDR2 YNNKEL (reference sequence). V shed 6 bases, J shed 5 bases, and the junction held 14 bases outside the gene matches. The CDR3 runs 17 residues.

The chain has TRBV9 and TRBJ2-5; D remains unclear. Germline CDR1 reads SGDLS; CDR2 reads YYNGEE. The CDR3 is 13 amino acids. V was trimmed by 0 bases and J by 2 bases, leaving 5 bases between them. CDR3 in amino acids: CASSVGQQETQYF. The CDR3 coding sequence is TGTGCCAGCAGCGTAGGCCAGCAAGAGACCCAGTACTTC.

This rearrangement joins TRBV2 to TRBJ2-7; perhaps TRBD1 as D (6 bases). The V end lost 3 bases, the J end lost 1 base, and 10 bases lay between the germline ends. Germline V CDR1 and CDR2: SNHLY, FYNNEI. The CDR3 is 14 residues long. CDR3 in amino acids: CASSERTVSYEQYF. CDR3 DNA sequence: TGTGCCAGCAGTGAGAGGACAGTTTCCTACGAGCAGTACTTC.

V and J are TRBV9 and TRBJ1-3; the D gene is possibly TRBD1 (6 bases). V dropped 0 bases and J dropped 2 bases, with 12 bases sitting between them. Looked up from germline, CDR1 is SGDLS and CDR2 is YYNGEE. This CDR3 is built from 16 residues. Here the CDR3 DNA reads TGTGCCAGCAGCGTAGGCAGGGGCGACCCTGGAAACACCATATATTTT. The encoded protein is CASSVGRGDPGNTIYF.

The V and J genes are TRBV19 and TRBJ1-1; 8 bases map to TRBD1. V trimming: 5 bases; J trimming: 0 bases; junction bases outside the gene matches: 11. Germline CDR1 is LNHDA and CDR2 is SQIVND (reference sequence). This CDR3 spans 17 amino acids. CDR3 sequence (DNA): TGTGCCAGTAGTCCCAACAGGGGGGGGTCGGTGAACACTGAAGCTTTCTTT. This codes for CASSPNRGGSVNTEAFF.

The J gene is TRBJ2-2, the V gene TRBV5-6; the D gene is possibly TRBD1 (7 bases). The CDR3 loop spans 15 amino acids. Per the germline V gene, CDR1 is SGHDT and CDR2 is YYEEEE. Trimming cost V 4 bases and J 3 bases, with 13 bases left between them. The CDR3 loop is CASSTAGGYTGELFF. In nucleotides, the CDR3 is TGTGCCAGCAGCACAGCAGGGGGGTACACCGGGGAGCTGTTTTTT.

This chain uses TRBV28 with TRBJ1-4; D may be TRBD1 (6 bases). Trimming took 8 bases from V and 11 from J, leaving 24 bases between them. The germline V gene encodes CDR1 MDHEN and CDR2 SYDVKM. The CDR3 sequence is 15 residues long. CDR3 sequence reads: CASHEAGGAEDKLFF. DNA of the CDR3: TGTGCCAGCCACGAAGCGGGGGGGGCGGAGGACAAACTGTTTTTT.

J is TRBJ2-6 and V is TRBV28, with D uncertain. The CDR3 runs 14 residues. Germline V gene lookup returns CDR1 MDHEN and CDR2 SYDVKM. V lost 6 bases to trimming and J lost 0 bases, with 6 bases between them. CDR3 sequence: CASRQSSGANVLTF. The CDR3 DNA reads TGTGCCAGCAGACAAAGCTCTGGGGCCAACGTCCTGACTTTC.

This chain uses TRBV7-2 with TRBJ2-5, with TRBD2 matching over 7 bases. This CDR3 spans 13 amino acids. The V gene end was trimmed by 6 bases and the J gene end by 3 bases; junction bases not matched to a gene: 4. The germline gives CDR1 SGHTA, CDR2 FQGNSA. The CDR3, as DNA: TGTGCCAGCAGTCGGGAGGTGGAAGAGACCCAGTACTTC. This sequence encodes CASSREVEETQYF.